A single T cell receptor (beta chain) is shown here with its context. Its antigen remains unknown. Conventional CD4+ T cells were sorted from blood as CD25-low CD127-high cells. The data stem from a study of regulatory and conventional T cells in RAG deficiency. The CDR3 has 18 residues. Germline CDR1 and CDR2: KGHSH and LQKENI. V was pared by 3 bases and J by 3 bases, with 16 bases of the junction left unmatched. Method: immunoSEQ multiplex PCR; TCRdb's copy keeps in-frame clones and lacks some. The sample gives fewer than 40,000 clones, 90% to 96% of which show up once; about 0.4% is in the top ten. Study-level results: These Omenn syndrome Treg sorts may hold peripherally activated cells instead. Patient subsets had shorter CDR3s; Omenn Treg-Tconv overlap exceeded 85%. Compared with controls, unique Treg TCR beta sequences dropped roughly 100-fold in Omenn syndrome and CID/AS.

The same sample was also studied in work on regulatory T cells. That study adds: Primers: 52 TRBV forward and 13 TRBJ reverse.

This chain joins TRBV18 and TRBJ1-1; the match to TRBD1 covers 7 bases. This receptor was taken from a human donor in good health. Material for sequencing was CD25- CD4+ T cells sorted from blood. CDR3 amino acids: CASSPRQGRGQKDTEAFF. Here the CDR3 DNA reads TGTGCCAGCTCACCGAGACAGGGTAGGGGGCAGAAGGACACTGAAGCTTTCTTT.